This T cell receptor beta chain stems from a study of blood T cell repertoires in COVID-19. Whole-study context: T cells, B-cell-depleted T cells, or PBMCs supplied cDNA or gDNA.

The CDR3 length is 15 residues. V lost 4 bases to trimming and J lost 2 bases; unmatched junction nucleotides: 6. In germline, CDR1 is KGHDR, CDR2 SFDVKD. TCRdb's table, derived via immunoSEQ multiplex PCR, lists solely in-frame clones and lacks some. Of around 470,000 clones in the sample, 89% are singletons; the top ten hold roughly 0.84%. This sequence joins TRBV24-1 and TRBJ2-7; 8 bases match TRBD1. Sequencing used peripheral blood. The TCR was taken from a man younger than 30 with COVID-19, enrolled during active disease. The CDR3 protein is CATSEYPGQAYEQYF. In nucleotides, the CDR3 is TGTGCCACCAGTGAGTACCCGGGACAGGCCTACGAGCAGTACTTC.